Below are 20 T cell receptor beta chains sequenced from a single sample in a study of cytomegalovirus exposure and HLA in healthy donors (dated by TCRdb to the late 2010s). The method was the immunoSEQ multiplex PCR assay. A mixture of 60 forward primers for TCR Vbeta segments and 13 reverse primers for TCR Jbeta segments was used in the multiplex PCR. TCRdb took this table from immuneACCESS and kept in-frame rearrangements with V and J called. Such tables lack part of the clones; where checked against another copy, unresolved V genes explain under half of the gap, and the rest is unexplained. The sample contains 35,000 to 50,000 clones, 40% to 60% of them found a single time. In total, the top ten clones hold 9.5% to 13% of the sample. Sequencing input: PBMCs. The receptors shown here come from a human donor in good health.

The rearrangement joins TRBV4-3 to TRBJ1-1, with TRBD1 matching 10 bases. The trim removed 1 base at V and 6 bases at J, leaving 5 bases unmatched. The germline V gene has CDR1 LGHNA and CDR2 YSLEER. The CDR3 loop spans 15 amino acids. The CDR3 nucleotides are TGCGCCAGCAGCCAAGCTGGACAGGGGGAGGCTGAAGCTTTCTTT. This sequence encodes CASSQAGQGEAEAFF.

The J gene is TRBJ2-5, the V gene TRBV7-6; 13 bases line up with TRBD2. CDR1 is SGHVS, CDR2 FNYEAQ, per germline. The CDR3 extends over 16 amino acids. Losses at the gene ends were 1 base for V and 5 bases for J; bases not matched to a gene: 4. CDR3 in amino acids: CASSLGGLAGLETQYF. The CDR3 region has the DNA TGTGCCAGCAGCTTAGGGGGACTAGCGGGGTTGGAGACCCAGTACTTC.

CDR3 nucleotides: TGTGCCAGCAGCTTACAGGGGGGCACAGGAGTTTCTGGGGAGCTGTTTTTT. It yields the protein CASSLQGGTGVSGELFF. The V gene is TRBV7-8, the J gene TRBJ2-2; tentatively, D is TRBD1 (7 bases). V was shortened by 2 bases and J by 8 bases, with 21 bases between the two germline ends. The CDR3 totals 17 residues. Per the germline V gene, CDR1 is SGHVS and CDR2 is FQNEAQ.

About this clone: Its ends do not fully match the called genes, so a read error is possible. J is TRBJ1-6 and V is TRBV7-8, with D unclear. Germline V gene sequence: CDR1 SGHVS, CDR2 FQNEAQ. The CDR3 spans 15 residues. CDR3 coding DNA: TGTGCCAGCAACTTAGGGAGCTCCTATAATTCACCCCTCCACTTT. This encodes CASNLGSSYNSPLHF.

This chain joins TRBV10-3 and TRBJ2-2; 11 positions match TRBD2. CDR3 length: 19 amino acids. Germline V gene sequence: CDR1 ENHRY, CDR2 SYGVKD. Trimming removed 8 bases from V and 4 bases from J; junction bases left unmatched: 18. CDR3 amino acids: CAIGGPSTGGTSGTGELFF. DNA for the CDR3: TGTGCCATCGGGGGTCCCTCGACGGGGGGGACTAGCGGCACCGGGGAGCTGTTTTTT.

CDR3 residues: CASSQETSAQGWGAGELFF. In DNA, the CDR3 is TGTGCCAGCAGCCAGGAAACTTCAGCCCAGGGGTGGGGCGCCGGGGAGCTGTTTTTT. The chain carries TRBV4-2 and TRBJ2-2; a possible D gene is TRBD1 (6 bases). Trimming stripped 3 bases from V and 6 bases from J, with 26 bases between. CDR1 and CDR2 (germline): LGHNA, YNFKEQ. CDR3 size: 19 residues.

This clone occurred a few times. The chain links TRBV27 to TRBJ2-7; tentative D call: TRBD1 (5 bases). V gave up 6 bases and J gave up 0 bases, with 12 bases separating them. CDR1 is MNHEY, CDR2 SMNVEV, per germline (reference sequence). This CDR3 is 14 amino acids long. The CDR3 sequence: CASSPYGASYEQYF. For the CDR3, the DNA is TGTGCCAGCAGCCCCTATGGGGCCTCCTACGAGCAGTACTTC.

This clone was counted once. The rearrangement links TRBV5-1 to TRBJ2-3, with TRBD1 identical over 9 bases. V gave up 4 bases and J gave up 1 base; unmatched junction bases: 1. This CDR3 contains 14 residues. Per germline, CDR1 SGHRS and CDR2 YFSETQ. The CDR3 nucleotides read TGCGCCAGCAGCCGGGACAGGGGCACAGATACGCAGTATTTT. Protein: CASSRDRGTDTQYF.

J is TRBJ2-7 and V is TRBV29-1; weak D call: TRBD2 (6 bases). The germline V gene has CDR1 SQVTM and CDR2 ANQGSEA. The CDR3 consists of 13 residues. Trimming removed 6 bases from V and 6 bases from J, with 18 bases in between. The DNA of the CDR3 is TGCAGCGTAGCCAAGACTAGTCCCGGCGAGCAGTACTTC. It translates to CSVAKTSPGEQYF.

Only a few counts were recorded for this clone. This sequence joins TRBV2 and TRBJ2-1; maybe TRBD2 (5 bases). The CDR3 runs to 14 residues. Germline CDR1 SNHLY, CDR2 FYNNEI. Trimming took 6 bases from V and 7 from J, leaving 16 bases between them. The CDR3 DNA is TGTGCCAGCAGCGCTGCCCCTGGGAGTAATGAGCAGTTCTTC. Translation: CASSAAPGSNEQFF.

The chain couples TRBV15 to TRBJ2-3; 10 nucleotides line up with TRBD2. This CDR3 has 19 residues. From germline, CDR1 is LNHNV and CDR2 YYDKDF (reference sequence). J gave up 1 base and V 1 base, and 11 bases lay outside the gene matches. CDR3 sequence: CATSRALAGAVRGTDTQYF. CDR3 nucleotide sequence: TGTGCCACCAGCAGAGCCCTAGCGGGAGCCGTTCGAGGCACAGATACGCAGTATTTT.

This clone showed up just a few times. This CDR3 reads CASSLDINYGYTF. The DNA of the CDR3 is TGTGCCAGCAGCTTGGACATTAACTATGGCTACACCTTC. This sequence joins TRBV6-5 and TRBJ1-2, with a weak D call TRBD1 (5 bases). Germline V gives CDR1 MNHEY, CDR2 SVGAGI. This CDR3 is 13 amino acids long. V lost 6 bases to trimming and J lost 1 base, with 9 bases between them.

Points on this clone: The conserved closing phenylalanine or tryptophan is absent in this CDR3, likely reflecting a read error. Because the CDR3's place on the DNA is in doubt, the DNA is left out and the CDR3 is given as listed by TCRdb. The chain links TRBV5-1 to TRBJ2-6; the table's D call, TRBD1, was not checked against the DNA. The CDR3 numbers 16 amino acids, ends counted. Germline V gives CDR1 SGHRS, CDR2 YFSETQ. The CDR3 reads CASSLLGEGPLLRAVL.

This clone was counted a few times. This chain connects TRBV11-2 to TRBJ2-1; D possibly corresponds to TRBD2 (6 bases). The V and J ends lost 0 bases and 0 bases respectively, with 9 bases between them. The CDR3 is 16 amino acids. CDR1 and CDR2 from the germline V gene are SGHAT and FQNNGV. CDR3 residues: CASSLEAGSSYNEQFF. For the CDR3, the DNA is TGTGCCAGCAGCTTAGAGGCGGGGAGCTCCTACAATGAGCAGTTCTTC.

On this clone: Different DNA sequences within this sample yield the same CDR3. The V and J genes are TRBV7-6 and TRBJ1-1; D ambiguous. This CDR3 region has 14 residues. Germline-derived CDR1 and CDR2 are SGHVS and FNYEAQ. Trimming pared 1 base from V and 1 base from J, leaving 7 bases between. CDR3 protein: CASSLVSGNTEAFF. The CDR3 DNA reads as TGTGCCAGCAGCTTAGTTTCAGGGAACACTGAAGCTTTCTTT.

The chain joins TRBV7-9 to TRBJ1-5, with TRBD1 matching over 9 bases. Per germline, CDR1 SEHNR and CDR2 FQNEAQ (reference sequence). Losses at the gene ends were 7 bases for V and 5 bases for J; bases not matched to a gene: 6. The CDR3 is 14 residues long. CDR3 coding DNA: TGTGCCAGCACCTCGGACAGGGGATATCAGCCCCAGCATTTT. Its protein is CASTSDRGYQPQHF.

V and J are TRBV11-2 and TRBJ1-2, with TRBD1 matching 7 bases. The germline V gene encodes CDR1 SGHAT and CDR2 FQNNGV. This CDR3 is built from 14 residues. J gave up 8 bases and V 5 bases, and 11 bases lay outside the gene matches. The CDR3 sequence is CASSLTTGVEGYTF. CDR3 coding DNA: TGTGCCAGCAGCCTTACTACAGGGGTGGAGGGCTACACCTTC.

V usage is TRBV4-3 and J usage is TRBJ1-4; weak D call: TRBD1 (5 bases). Trimming shortened V by 2 bases and J by 2 bases, and 15 bases separated the two germline ends. CDR1 is LGHNA and CDR2 is YSLEER in the germline V gene. The CDR3 covers 17 residues. The CDR3 DNA is TGCGCCAGCAGCCAATTTCAGGGAAGGGGTACTAATGAAAAACTGTTTTTT. The encoded protein is CASSQFQGRGTNEKLFF.

This chain connects TRBV6-5 to TRBJ1-2; the match to TRBD1 covers 10 bases. There are 14 residues in the CDR3. From germline, CDR1 is MNHEY and CDR2 SVGAGI. J was trimmed by 8 bases and V by 6 bases; bases with no gene match: 9. CDR3 sequence reads: CASRTGTGVGGYTF. In DNA form, the CDR3 reads TGTGCCAGCAGAACCGGGACAGGGGTGGGAGGCTACACCTTC.

The chain recombines TRBV5-4 with TRBJ2-5; 8 bases are shared with TRBD2. The CDR3 runs 16 residues. Germline V gene data show CDR1 as SGHNT and CDR2 as YYREEE (reference sequence). The V segment lost 4 bases and the J segment 2 bases; nucleotides outside the gene matches: 10. The CDR3 DNA is TGTGCCAGCAGCCCGGGAGGGGCTGATCTACAAGAGACCCAGTACTTC. It translates to CASSPGGADLQETQYF.